The clone carrying this T cell receptor (beta chain) was seen only a few times. Its antigen is not identified. After constant-region reverse-primer amplification, full-length variable regions underwent semi-nested PCR with Nested Universal Primer A. Using its own MiXCR run on the 5' RACE reads, TCRdb lists one record per CDR3 protein. The sample carries 52,000 or so distinct CDR3 sequences, less than 25% recorded once. Tregs were sorted as CD4+CD25+CD127-/low cells. General observations from the study: Greatest tumor Treg TCR overlap was with tumor naive CD4+ cells. Tumor memory CD4+ T cell TCR gene usage clustered with blood and lymph node memory CD4+ cells and lymph node naive CD4+ cells. Whole repertoires were not studied in the larger cohort, only one V-J beta rearrangement.

There are 13 residues in the CDR3. Germline assignment: CDR1 SQVTM and CDR2 ANQGSEA. J lost 7 bases, V lost 4 bases, and 7 bases had no gene match. The TCR sequence derives from a female donor with breast cancer. Sequenced material: tumor-infiltrating Tregs sorted from the breast tumor. This sequence joins TRBV29-1 and TRBJ2-7; 10 bases are a match to TRBD1. This chain's CDR3 is CSVVWDRGLEQYF. Here the CDR3 DNA reads TGCAGCGTTGTGTGGGACAGGGGTCTTGAGCAGTACTTC.